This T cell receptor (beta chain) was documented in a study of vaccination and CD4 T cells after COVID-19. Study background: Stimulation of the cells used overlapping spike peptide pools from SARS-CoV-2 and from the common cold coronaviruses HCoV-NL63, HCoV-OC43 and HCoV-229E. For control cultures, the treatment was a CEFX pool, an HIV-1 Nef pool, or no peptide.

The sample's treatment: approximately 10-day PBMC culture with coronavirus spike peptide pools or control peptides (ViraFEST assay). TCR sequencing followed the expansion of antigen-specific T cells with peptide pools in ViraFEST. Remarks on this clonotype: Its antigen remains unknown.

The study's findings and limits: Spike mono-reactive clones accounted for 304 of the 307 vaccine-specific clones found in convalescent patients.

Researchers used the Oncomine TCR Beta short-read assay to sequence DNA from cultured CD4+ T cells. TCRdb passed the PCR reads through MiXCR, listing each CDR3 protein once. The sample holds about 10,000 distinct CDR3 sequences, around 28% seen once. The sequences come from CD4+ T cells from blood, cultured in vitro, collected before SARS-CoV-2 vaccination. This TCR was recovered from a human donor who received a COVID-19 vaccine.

The CDR3 loop is CASNHEGAGNTIYF. The CDR3 nucleotides read TGTGCCAGCAATCACGAGGGGGCGGGAAACACCATATATTTT. This chain uses TRBV7-9 with TRBJ1-3, with 7 bases aligning to TRBD1. The CDR3 is 14 residues long. Germline V lookup: CDR1 SEHNR, CDR2 FQNEAQ (reference sequence). The V gene end was trimmed by 7 bases and the J gene end by 4 bases; junction bases not matched to a gene: 7. The full variable domain, rest sourced from reference TRBV7-9 and TRBJ1-3, is DTGVSQNPRHKITKRGQNVTFRCDPISEHNRLYWYRQTLGQGPEFLTYFQNEAQLEKSRLLSDRFSAERPKGSFSTLEIQRTEQGDSAMYLCASNHEGAGNTIYFGEGSWLTVV.